The clone carrying this T cell receptor beta chain occurred a few times. This sample was included in a study of blood T cell repertoires in COVID-19. Looking at the study overall: Sources were T cells, B-cell-depleted T cells, or PBMCs; the material itself was cDNA or gDNA.

Profiled with immunoSEQ multiplex PCR; TCRdb holds only in-frame clones, not every one. The sample holds hundreds of thousands of clones, approximately 92% seen once. This CDR3 contains 12 residues. From germline, CDR1 is WNHNN and CDR2 SYGVQD (reference sequence). Trimming removed 8 bases at V and 5 bases at J, with 9 bases between. The V and J genes are TRBV10-1 and TRBJ2-2; tentatively, D is TRBD1 (5 bases). The TCR sequence derives from a woman in her late teens or twenties who had recovered from COVID-19. Material for sequencing was PBMCs or T cells enriched from blood (not recorded which). The CDR3 coding sequence is TGCGCCAGCTCCAGGGTGACCGGGGAGCTGTTTTTT. Protein product: CASSRVTGELFF.